This T cell receptor beta chain derives from a study of blood T cell repertoires in COVID-19. Study-level information: COVID-19 samples collected from the United States, Italy and Spain covered acute and convalescent phases. PBMCs, B-cell-depleted T cells, or T cells were the source of the cDNA or gDNA that made up the material.

J was trimmed by 5 bases and V by 10 bases; bases with no gene match: 18. The CDR3 totals 16 residues. Germline assignment: CDR1 LNHNV and CDR2 YYDKDF (reference sequence). As originally analysed: Reference gene primer amplification yielded estimated nucleated cell counts. Clones were sequenced by immunoSEQ multiplex PCR, and TCRdb holds only the in-frame ones, with some missing. The V and J calls and clone size come from that table; D and trimming were worked out from the DNA. The data show approximately 230,000 clones, 87% seen once. Material: peripheral blood. The sequence was obtained from a man aged 18 to 30 with active or convalescent COVID-19. V is TRBV15 and J is TRBJ2-5; TRBD2 matches 8 bases. The CDR3 DNA follows: TGTGCCAGAGTTCCTGGCGGGGGGACGGTCTTGGAGACCCAGTACTTC. This codes for CARVPGGGTVLETQYF.